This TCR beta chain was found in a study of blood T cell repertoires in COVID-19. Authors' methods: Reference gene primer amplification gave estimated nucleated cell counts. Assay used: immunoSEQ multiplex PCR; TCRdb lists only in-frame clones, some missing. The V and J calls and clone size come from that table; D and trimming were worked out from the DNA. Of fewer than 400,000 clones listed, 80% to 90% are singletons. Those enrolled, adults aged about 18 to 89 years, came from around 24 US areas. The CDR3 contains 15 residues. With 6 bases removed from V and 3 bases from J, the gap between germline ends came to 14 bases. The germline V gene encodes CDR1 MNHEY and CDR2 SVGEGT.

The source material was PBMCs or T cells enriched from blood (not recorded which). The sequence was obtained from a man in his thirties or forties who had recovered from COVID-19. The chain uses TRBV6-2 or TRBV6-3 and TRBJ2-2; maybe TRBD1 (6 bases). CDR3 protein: CASSRGQGHTGELFF. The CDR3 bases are TGTGCCAGCAGCCGAGGGCAGGGGCACACCGGGGAGCTGTTTTTT.